The TCR beta chain described here comes from a study of blood T cell repertoires in COVID-19. Authors' analysis steps: Using reference gene primer amplification, nucleated cell counts were estimated. This table comes from immunoSEQ multiplex PCR, and its TCRdb copy is limited to in-frame clones, with some not included. V, J and clone size derive from that table, while D and trimming were established from the DNA sequence. Of 130,000 or so clones in the sample, 80% to 90% are singletons; the top ten hold around 2.4%. CDR1 is SQVTM and CDR2 is ANQGSEA in the germline V gene. Trimming at V came to 4 bases and at J to 7 bases, leaving 4 bases not matched to a gene. The CDR3 consists of 13 residues. Enrollees, about 18 to 95 years old, lived in about two dozen US areas. Cohort allocation depended upon clinical history that participants reported.

The TCR comes from a man in his forties or fifties with acute COVID-19. V is TRBV29-1 and J is TRBJ1-4, with 9 bases fitting TRBD1. Sequencing was done on a sample of PBMCs or T cells enriched from blood (not recorded which). In nucleotides, the CDR3 is TGCAGCGTTGTGGGACAGGGTAGTGAAAAACTGTTTTTT. Its protein is CSVVGQGSEKLFF. Variable domain in full (rest from reference TRBV29-1 and TRBJ1-4): SAVISQKPSRDICQRGTSLTIQCQVDSQVTMMFWYRQQPGQSLTLIATANQGSEATYESGFVIDKFPISRPNLTFSTLTVSNMSPEDSSIYLCSVVGQGSEKLFFGSGTQLSVL.